These 31 T cell receptor beta chains were sequenced from one sample in a study of regulatory T cells. The PCR used 52 TRBV and 13 TRBJ primers. Some clones are missing from TCRdb's copy, which holds only in-frame ones; the method was immunoSEQ multiplex PCR. The sample shows around 2,100 clones, less than 80% of them seen only once. Sequenced input: CD8+ T cells sorted from blood. These TCRs come from a person aged 25 to 45 with CD3G deficiency.

The gene calls are TRBV18 and TRBJ2-7; 10 nucleotides align to TRBD1. This CDR3 spans 17 amino acids. Per the germline V gene, CDR1 is KGHSH and CDR2 is LQKENI. The V segment lost 3 bases and the J segment 4 bases; nucleotides outside the gene matches: 12. DNA for the CDR3: TGTGCCAGCTCACCTCAAGACCGGACAGGGGGGCGATACGAGCAGTACTTC. Residues: CASSPQDRTGGRYEQYF.

This clone has more than one count but fewer than ten. The chain carries TRBV13 and TRBJ2-5; D is unresolved. CDR1 and CDR2 from the germline V gene are PRHDT and FYEKMQ (reference sequence). CDR3 length: 13 residues. V was trimmed by 0 bases and J by 4 bases, leaving 6 bases between them. CDR3 bases: TGTGCCAGCAGCTTAGGCCAGCGAGAGACCCAGTACTTC. Its translation is CASSLGQRETQYF.

This clone was observed a few times. This chain uses TRBV13 with TRBJ2-3; 8 nucleotides align to TRBD2. Germline-derived CDR1 and CDR2 are PRHDT and FYEKMQ (reference sequence). V was pared by 5 bases and J by 2 bases, with 9 bases of the junction left unmatched. The CDR3 consists of 16 residues. The DNA for the CDR3 is TGTGCCAGCAGCCTCCGTAGTAGCGGGGCCACAGATACGCAGTATTTT. Amino acid sequence: CASSLRSSGATDTQYF.

With regard to this clone: A junction boundary mismatches the germline segment, possibly from a read error. This chain joins TRBV28 and TRBJ2-1; D might be TRBD2 (7 bases). The CDR3 has 15 residues. The germline V gene has CDR1 MDHEN and CDR2 SYDVKM. CDR3 protein: CASSLMGGGHKEQFF. The CDR3 coding sequence is TGTGCCAGCAGTTTGATGGGGGGGGGACACAAGGAGCAGTTCTTC.

By frequency in the sample, this clone is hyperexpanded (1% or more). The CDR3 spells CASSPWDSSTSGANVLTF. The CDR3 region has the DNA TGTGCCAGCAGTCCATGGGACAGCTCAACCTCTGGGGCCAACGTCCTGACTTTC. The chain is built from TRBV28 and TRBJ2-6; 7 nucleotides match TRBD1. The CDR3 is 18 residues long. V lost 5 bases, J lost 0 bases, and 10 bases stayed unmatched. CDR1 and CDR2 from the germline V gene are MDHEN and SYDVKM.

The chain links TRBV19 to TRBJ2-1, with TRBD2 matching over 7 bases. CDR1 is LNHDA and CDR2 is SQIVND in the germline V gene (reference sequence). This CDR3 region has 16 residues. The ends lost 2 bases at V and 4 bases at J; junction bases unmatched: 8. CDR3: CASSISSASGYNEQFF. DNA for the CDR3: TGTGCCAGTAGTATATCGTCCGCTAGCGGTTACAATGAGCAGTTCTTC.

The chain employs TRBV19 and TRBJ1-1; D gene ambiguous. The CDR3 sequence is 15 residues long. V dropped 1 base and J dropped 1 base, with 10 bases sitting between them. Germline V gene data show CDR1 as LNHDA and CDR2 as SQIVND (reference sequence). The CDR3 region is CASSIGATSNTEAFF. CDR3 sequence (DNA): TGTGCCAGTAGTATAGGGGCGACATCGAACACTGAAGCTTTCTTT. Supplemented by reference TRBV19 and TRBJ1-1, the full variable domain reads DGGITQSPKYLFRKEGQNVTLSCEQNLNHDAMYWYRQDPGQGLRLIYYSQIVNDFQKGDIAEGYSVSREKKESFPLTVTSAQKNPTAFYLCASSIGATSNTEAFFGQGTRLTVV.

The chain links TRBV28 to TRBJ1-6, with D uncertain. The CDR3 loop spans 16 amino acids. V shed 3 bases and J shed 0 bases, with 9 bases lying between them. Looked up from germline, CDR1 is MDHEN and CDR2 is SYDVKM. The CDR3 loop reads CASSFGDTSYNSPLHF. The CDR3 coding sequence is TGTGCCAGCAGTTTTGGTGACACCTCCTATAATTCACCCCTCCACTTT.

This clone was observed a single time. The CDR3 bases are TGTGCCAGCAGTTTATTCCTTTACAATGAGCAGTTCTTC. It specifies CASSLFLYNEQFF. The chain joins TRBV28 to TRBJ2-1; D uncertain. Trimming took off 1 base at V and 4 bases at J, with 5 bases between the two ends. This CDR3 is built from 13 residues. CDR1 and CDR2 (germline): MDHEN, SYDVKM.

The chain combines TRBV20-1 with TRBJ1-1; D is unresolved. The V gene's germline CDR1 is DFQATT and CDR2 SNEGSKA (reference sequence). V lost 6 bases to trimming and J lost 3 bases, with 8 bases between them. The CDR3 runs to 11 residues. CDR3 nucleotides: TGCAGTGCAGCGAGGTACACTGAAGCTTTCTTT. This codes for CSAARYTEAFF.

This rearrangement joins TRBV28 to TRBJ1-1, with D tentatively TRBD1 (5 bases). Trimming shortened V by 3 bases and J by 1 base, and 9 bases separated the two germline ends. CDR1 MDHEN and CDR2 SYDVKM come from the germline V gene. CDR3 length equals 14 residues. CDR3 sequence (DNA): TGTGCCAGCAGTTTCGGGACGGCGAACACTGAAGCTTTCTTT. It codes for CASSFGTANTEAFF.

This clone was observed a few times. The chain combines TRBV5-1 with TRBJ1-6; D remains unclear. The CDR3 extends over 13 amino acids. Germline loops: CDR1 SGHRS, CDR2 YFSETQ. V lost 0 bases and J lost 10, with 8 bases in between. The CDR3 DNA is TGCGCCAGCAGCTTGGGACGGGGATCACCCCTCCACTTT. Its translation is CASSLGRGSPLHF.

V and J are TRBV19 and TRBJ2-7, with TRBD2 matching 7 bases. Germline CDR1 and CDR2: LNHDA and SQIVND (reference sequence). The CDR3 runs to 12 residues. V shed 11 bases and J 2 bases; nucleotides not matched to a gene: 6. This CDR3 is CAAGDYPYEQYF. The DNA for the CDR3 is TGTGCCGCCGGGGACTATCCCTACGAGCAGTACTTC.

The CDR3 spells CASSSTGGDPSYNEQFF. CDR3 nucleotide sequence: TGTGCCAGCAGTAGTACCGGCGGAGACCCGTCCTACAATGAGCAGTTCTTC. The chain carries TRBV28 and TRBJ2-1, with D hard to call. V was shortened by 5 bases and J by 1 base, with 18 bases between the two germline ends. Germline V gene sequence: CDR1 MDHEN, CDR2 SYDVKM. The CDR3 is 17 residues long.

The J gene is TRBJ2-5, the V gene TRBV7-8, with TRBD1 matching 7 bases. The J call is uncertain, as TRBJ2-7 better fits the DNA end. The CDR3 is made up of 16 amino acids. The V gene's germline CDR1 is SGHVS and CDR2 FQNEAQ. Here the CDR3 reads CASSLVGGRGHYEQYF. The CDR3 DNA reads as TGTGCCAGCAGCTTAGTAGGGGGCAGGGGACACTACGAGCAGTACTTC.

This clone appeared a single time. The chain joins TRBV28 to TRBJ2-7; D may match TRBD1 or TRBD2 (6 bases each). The germline gives CDR1 MDHEN, CDR2 SYDVKM. The CDR3 length is 14 residues. Deletions cut 2 bases from V and 3 bases from J, with 11 bases between. The DNA of the CDR3 is TGTGCCAGCAGTTTAAGGGGGGATTACTACGAGCAGTACTTC. Its translation: CASSLRGDYYEQYF.

The chain has TRBV7-9 and TRBJ1-1, with D perhaps TRBD1 (5 bases). Trimming cost V 3 bases and J 4 bases, with 18 bases left between them. The CDR3 is made up of 16 amino acids. From germline, CDR1 is SEHNR and CDR2 FQNEAQ (reference sequence). The DNA for the CDR3 is TGTGCCAGCAGCTTTTGGGTGGGGGGAGAAGGCACTGAAGCTTTCTTT. This codes for CASSFWVGGEGTEAFF.

The chain links TRBV7-8 to TRBJ2-7; no definite D call. V was clipped by 2 bases and J by 2 bases, with 10 bases between them. The CDR3 length is 14 residues. Germline V gene sequence: CDR1 SGHVS, CDR2 FQNEAQ. The CDR3 loop is CASSLSSNPYEQYF. The CDR3 DNA reads TGTGCCAGCAGCTTAAGTAGTAACCCCTACGAGCAGTACTTC.

The rearrangement uses TRBV6-5 and TRBJ1-1, with D tentatively TRBD1 (6 bases). V was pared by 4 bases and J by 6 bases, with 21 bases between. This CDR3 is built from 16 residues. Germline V gene sequence: CDR1 MNHEY, CDR2 SVGAGI. The CDR3 here is CASSSYSGTTTPEAFF. DNA of the CDR3: TGTGCCAGCAGTTCCTATTCGGGGACAACCACCCCTGAAGCTTTCTTT.

This clone has more than one count but fewer than ten. The V and J genes are TRBV11-2 and TRBJ1-1; possible D gene TRBD1, 6 bases. Germline CDR1 and CDR2: SGHAT and FQNNGV. The CDR3 contains 16 residues. Trimming took off 5 bases at V and 3 bases at J, with 19 bases between the two ends. The CDR3 spells CASSHPRGAGDTEAFF. The CDR3, as DNA: TGTGCCAGCAGCCATCCACGGGGGGCAGGGGACACTGAAGCTTTCTTT.

This clone was observed a single time. J is TRBJ2-7 and V is TRBV6-1; no clear D. Trimming cost V 0 bases and J 2 bases, with 8 bases left between them. The CDR3 contains 14 residues. Germline CDR1 reads MNHNS; CDR2 reads SASEGT. CDR3 sequence reads: CASSEAPGAYEQYF. The DNA of the CDR3 is TGTGCCAGCAGTGAAGCTCCGGGTGCCTACGAGCAGTACTTC.

This clone turned up a few times. The chain employs TRBV7-8 and TRBJ2-3; TRBD2 aligns across 11 bases. The CDR3 totals 16 residues. Trimming at V came to 4 bases and at J to 2 bases, leaving 5 bases not matched to a gene. The germline V gene encodes CDR1 SGHVS and CDR2 FQNEAQ. The CDR3 DNA sequence: TGTGCCAGCAGCTCCCTACTAGCGGGAGTCACAGATACGCAGTATTTT. Translated: CASSSLLAGVTDTQYF.

This chain's CDR3 is CASRSGAEQYF. CDR3 nucleotides: TGTGCCAGCCGATCGGGGGCCGAGCAGTACTTC. The chain employs TRBV6-1 and TRBJ2-7; tentatively, D is TRBD1 or TRBD2 (6 bases each). V was cut by 8 bases and J by 6 bases, with 11 bases left in between. The CDR3 consists of 11 residues. Germline V gives CDR1 MNHNS, CDR2 SASEGT.

This sequence joins TRBV7-8 and TRBJ2-3; no firm D call. Germline CDR1 is SGHVS and CDR2 is FQNEAQ. V was trimmed by 5 bases and J by 1 base, leaving 13 bases between them. The CDR3 runs 15 residues. Here the CDR3 DNA reads TGTGCCAGCAGCCCCGGCGGATGGGGCACAGATACGCAGTATTTT. Residues: CASSPGGWGTDTQYF.

This chain joins TRBV28 and TRBJ1-1, with 8 bases fitting TRBD1. The CDR3 sequence is 16 residues long. Losses at the gene ends were 3 bases for V and 4 bases for J; bases not matched to a gene: 10. Germline CDR1 reads MDHEN; CDR2 reads SYDVKM. CDR3 coding DNA: TGTGCCAGCAGTTTGGACAGGGCCAGGGGAGGCACTGAAGCTTTCTTT. It yields the protein CASSLDRARGGTEAFF.

The chain employs TRBV10-2 and TRBJ2-2; 7 nucleotides agree with TRBD1. Germline trimming cut 5 bases from V and 3 bases from J; bases unmatched to any gene: 9. The CDR3 length is 16 residues. Looked up from germline, CDR1 is WSHSY and CDR2 is SAAADI. CDR3 nucleotides: TGCGCCAGCAGTCCCCAGACAGGGTTTTACACCGGGGAGCTGTTTTTT. This translates into CASSPQTGFYTGELFF.

This chain connects TRBV13 to TRBJ2-2; unclear D gene. CDR1 is PRHDT and CDR2 is FYEKMQ in the germline V gene (reference sequence). The CDR3 runs 13 residues. V was pared by 3 bases and J by 5 bases, with 7 bases between. The DNA for the CDR3 is TGTGCCAGCAGCTTGGCCGGGACCGGGGAGCTGTTTTTT. Protein product: CASSLAGTGELFF.

The V call is TRBV19, the J call TRBJ1-4; D ambiguous. This CDR3 is 14 amino acids long. Trimming stripped 2 bases from V and 5 bases from J, with 9 bases between. CDR1 is LNHDA, CDR2 SQIVND, per germline (reference sequence). CDR3 amino acids: CASSIPGGNEKLFF. The CDR3 region has the DNA TGTGCCAGTAGTATACCAGGAGGGAATGAAAAACTGTTTTTT.

The chain employs TRBV27 and TRBJ2-3, with 8 bases matching TRBD1. V lost 5 bases, J lost 2 bases, and 12 bases stayed unmatched. The CDR3 covers 17 residues. Germline CDR1 reads MNHEY; CDR2 reads SMNVEV (reference sequence). CDR3 protein: CASSPYRQGADTDTQYF. CDR3 sequence (DNA): TGTGCCAGCAGTCCGTACCGTCAGGGGGCCGACACAGATACGCAGTATTTT.

This clone was recorded a few times. The V and J genes are TRBV6-1 and TRBJ2-7; D assignment may be TRBD1 or TRBD2 (5 bases each). V lost 6 bases and J 0 bases, leaving 12 bases between the germline ends. The V gene's germline CDR1 is MNHNS and CDR2 SASEGT. This CDR3 is built from 14 residues. The CDR3 region is CASRHTGTSYEQYF. CDR3 bases: TGTGCCAGCAGACATACCGGGACCTCCTACGAGCAGTACTTC.

The CDR3 DNA reads as TGTGCCAGCAGTTTAGCTGACGGATACGAGCAGTACTTC. Its translation is CASSLADGYEQYF. V usage is TRBV28 and J usage is TRBJ2-7; the D is unclear. Germline V gene sequence: CDR1 MDHEN, CDR2 SYDVKM. With 2 bases removed from V and 4 bases from J, the gap between germline ends came to 9 bases. This CDR3 is 13 amino acids long.